This T cell receptor beta chain comes out of a study of shared clonotypes between healthy human individuals. Study-wide findings and caveats: Among non-shared clonotypes, generation probabilities were lower than among those shared by all four donors.

The ends were cut back, 3 bases at V and 0 bases at J, with 10 bases in the middle. The CDR3 loop spans 15 amino acids. The germline V gene has CDR1 LNHDA and CDR2 SQIVND (reference sequence). As concerns this clone: Its antigen is as yet unknown.

The CD4+ fraction was divided into a CD45RA+ naive subset and a CD45RA-negative memory subset. Data came from immunoSEQ multiplex PCR; TCRdb stores just in-frame clones and leaves some out. The table has 2.3 million or so clones, over 85% seen once; the top ten hold 0.39%. Sequencing was carried out using naive CD4+ T cells from PBMCs. The subset here: CD45RA+ positively selected. The sequence came from a man in his late teens or twenties in good health. Some clones in this sample may be carry-over from other donors' samples. This rearrangement joins TRBV19 to TRBJ2-3; maybe TRBD1 (5 bases). The CDR3 here is CASSIGQGSTDTQYF. The CDR3 DNA is TGTGCCAGTAGTATCGGTCAGGGTAGCACAGATACGCAGTATTTT.